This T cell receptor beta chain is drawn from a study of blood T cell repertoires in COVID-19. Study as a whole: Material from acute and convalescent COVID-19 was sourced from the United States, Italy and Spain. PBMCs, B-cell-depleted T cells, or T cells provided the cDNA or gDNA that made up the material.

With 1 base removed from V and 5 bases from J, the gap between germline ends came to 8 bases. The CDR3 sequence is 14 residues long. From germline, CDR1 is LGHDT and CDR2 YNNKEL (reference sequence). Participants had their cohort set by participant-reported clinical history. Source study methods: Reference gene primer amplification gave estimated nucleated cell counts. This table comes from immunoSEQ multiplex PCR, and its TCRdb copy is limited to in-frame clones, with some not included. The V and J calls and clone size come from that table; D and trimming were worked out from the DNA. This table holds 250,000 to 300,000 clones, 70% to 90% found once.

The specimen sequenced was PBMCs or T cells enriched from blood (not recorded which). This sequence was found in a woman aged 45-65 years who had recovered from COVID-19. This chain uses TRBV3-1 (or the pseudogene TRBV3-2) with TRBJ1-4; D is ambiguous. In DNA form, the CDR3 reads TGTGCCAGCAGCCAAGGGCTCGCCAATGAAAAACTGTTTTTT. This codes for CASSQGLANEKLFF.